This record concerns one TCR beta chain sequence. Its antigen is not known. This sample is drawn from a study of T-cell memory formation after mild COVID-19. About the research overall: There were largely donor-specific TCR clusters. General study points: Certain responding clones were present in pre-infection memory, suggesting participation of cross-reactive memory.

Researchers used 5'RACE with constant-segment primers to make TCR alpha and TCR beta cDNA libraries that carry sample barcodes and UMIs. MiXCR, run by TCRdb on the 5' RACE reads, gives a single entry per CDR3 protein. The sample consists of about 190,000 distinct CDR3 sequences, over 9.5% of them appearing once. The CDR3 contains 14 residues. Deletions cut 6 bases from V and 1 base from J, with 12 bases between. Sequencing used PBMCs or a T cell subset sorted from them (not recorded which). The rearrangement uses TRBV12-3 or TRBV12-4 and TRBJ2-5; maybe TRBD1 (6 bases). The TCR sequence derives from a man aged 18 to 35 who had mild COVID-19 (a few samples of this study predate the infection). Cell type and time point are not known. CDR3 in DNA: TGTGCCAGCAGACTCAGGGGTTTCCAAGAGACCCAGTACTTC. Its translation is CASRLRGFQETQYF.